This passage covers 2 T cell receptor beta chains from one sample sequenced in a study of blood T cell repertoires in COVID-19. The repertoire was sequenced with immunoSEQ multiplex PCR; TCRdb's copy has only in-frame clones and lacks some. Altogether 40,000 to 45,000 clones are present, more than 90% being singletons, with the ten largest covering 5% to 7%. Source material: peripheral blood. These receptors all come from a human donor in a cohort sampled during active COVID-19.

This chain links TRBV30 with TRBJ2-6; D unresolved. CDR1 and CDR2 (germline): GTSNPN, SVGIG (reference sequence). This CDR3 region has 14 residues. The V end lost 0 bases, the J end lost 7 bases, and 10 bases lay between the germline ends. The DNA for the CDR3 is TGTGCCTGGAGTGTTGGCGGCTCTGCCAACGTCCTGACTTTC. Translation gives CAWSVGGSANVLTF.

The chain links TRBV30 to TRBJ2-6; 8 nucleotides align to TRBD1. CDR1 is GTSNPN and CDR2 is SVGIG in the germline V gene (reference sequence). This CDR3 comprises 15 residues. The ends lost 0 bases at V and 6 bases at J; junction bases unmatched: 4. The CDR3, as DNA: TGTGCCTGGAGTGTCGCCAGGGGGCTGGCCAACGTCCTGACTTTC. Translating gives CAWSVARGLANVLTF.